Listed below are T cell receptor beta chains from one sample, sequenced in a study of beta chain features in type 1 diabetes. The data were produced by immunoSEQ multiplex PCR, yet TCRdb's version contains in-frame clones alone and is incomplete. The sample has some 350,000 clones, around an eighth seen once. The source material was naive CD4+ T cells from blood. All receptors derive from a woman aged 18-35 years with type 1 diabetes. Each CDR3 is given with its conserved first and last residue. A D gene is named only where the DNA matches it firmly. Rows give clone size only sometimes, using once, few, many, or a class for an expanded clone.

TRBJ2-1 | few | TRBV7-3 | TRBD2 | CASSLAGKSSYNEQFF | TGTGCCAGCAGTCTAGCGGGGAAAAGCTCCTACAATGAGCAGTTCTTC
TRBJ1-1 | NA | TRBV18 | NA | CASSPGQSMNTEAFF | TGTGCCAGCTCACCTGGACAGTCCATGAACACTGAAGCTTTCTTT
TRBJ2-7 | few | TRBV7-2 | NA | CASSLASRVYEQYF | TGTGCCAGCAGCTTAGCGTCGAGGGTATACGAGCAGTACTTC
TRBJ2-7 | NA | TRBV7-2 | TRBD2 | CASSLRLAGYEQYF | TGTGCCAGCAGCTTACGGCTAGCGGGGTACGAGCAGTACTTC
TRBJ2-7 | NA | TRBV30 | NA | CAWSRADEQYF | TGTGCCTGGAGCAGGGCAGACGAGCAGTACTTC
TRBJ2-1 | NA | TRBV6-1 | NA | CASSDFPGSEQFF | TGTGCCAGCAGTGACTTCCCGGGGAGCGAGCAGTTCTTC
TRBJ2-5 | NA | TRBV5-6 | NA | CASSLTGLQETQYF | TGTGCCAGCAGCCTAACAGGGCTGCAAGAGACCCAGTACTTC
TRBJ2-7 | few | TRBV7-9 | TRBD1 | CASSPGQGVNEQYF | TGTGCCAGCAGCCCGGGACAGGGGGTCAACGAGCAGTACTTC
TRBJ1-2 | few | TRBV29-1 | NA | CSVGAREGYTF | TGCAGCGTCGGAGCTCGGGAGGGCTACACCTTC
TRBJ1-5 | few | TRBV30 | NA | CAWSGGFGNQPQHF | TGTGCCTGGAGTGGCGGATTCGGAAATCAGCCCCAGCATTTT
TRBJ2-5 | few | TRBV12-5 | NA | CASGLNRGGQETQYF | TGTGCTAGTGGTTTGAACAGGGGGGGACAAGAGACCCAGTACTTC
TRBJ1-1 | NA | TRBV25-1 | NA | CASNHLNTEAFF | TGTGCCAGCAACCACCTAAACACTGAAGCTTTCTTT
TRBJ1-2 | NA | TRBV18 | NA | CASSATDNYGYTF | TGTGCCAGCTCAGCGACAGATAACTATGGCTACACCTTC
TRBJ2-7 | NA | TRBV7-9 | TRBD2 | CASSLGPLAGVFHYEQYF | TGTGCCAGCAGCTTAGGTCCCCTAGCGGGAGTATTCCACTACGAGCAGTACTTC
TRBJ2-3 | NA | TRBV5-1 | TRBD1 | CASSYRGVSTDTQYF | TGCGCCAGCAGCTACAGGGGGGTGAGCACAGATACGCAGTATTTT
TRBJ2-1 | few | TRBV11-3 | TRBD2 | CASSLGGLAGYNEQFF | TGTGCCAGCAGCTTAGGGGGACTAGCGGGATACAATGAGCAGTTCTTC
TRBJ2-2 | NA | TRBV5-1 | TRBD1 | CASSFSLQGAGELFF | TGCGCCAGCAGCTTCTCGTTACAGGGGGCCGGGGAGCTGTTTTTT
TRBJ2-1 | NA | TRBV11-2 | TRBD1 | CASSPGTGTYNEQFF | TGTGCCAGCAGCCCCGGGACAGGGACCTACAATGAGCAGTTCTTC
TRBJ2-1 | NA | TRBV4-1 | TRBD2 | CASSQDGREDVQFF | TGCGCCAGCAGCCAAGACGGTCGGGAGGATGTGCAGTTCTTC
TRBJ2-1 | NA | TRBV28 | NA | CASSRSGSWDEQFF | TGTGCCAGCAGTAGGTCGGGGTCCTGGGATGAGCAGTTCTTC
TRBJ2-5 | NA | TRBV29-1 | NA | CSVEVQVKETQYF | TGCAGCGTTGAAGTACAGGTTAAAGAGACCCAGTACTTC
TRBJ2-5 | few | TRBV29-1 | NA | CSATRTATETQYF | TGCAGCGCGACCAGGACAGCAACGGAGACCCAGTACTTC
TRBJ1-2 | NA | TRBV18 | NA | CASSPFLIRDYGYTF | TGTGCCAGCTCACCATTTTTAATCCGGGACTATGGCTACACCTTC
TRBJ1-5 | few | TRBV30 | NA | CAWSVRGNNQPQHF | TGTGCCTGGAGTGTACGGGGGAACAATCAGCCCCAGCATTTT
TRBJ1-1 | few | TRBV4-3 | TRBD1 | CASSQDPWDSEAFF | TGCGCCAGCAGCCAGGATCCCTGGGACAGCGAAGCTTTCTTT
TRBJ2-5 | NA | TRBV5-8 | TRBD2 | CASSSTRDYTYF | TGTGCCAGCAGTTCTACTCGGGACTATACCTACTTC
TRBJ2-2 | few | TRBV25-1 | NA | CASSEPSPGGTGELFF | TGTGCCAGCAGTGAGCCATCACCGGGTGGCACCGGGGAGCTGTTTTTT
TRBJ1-2 | NA | TRBV18 | NA | CASSPLLTDYGYTF | TGTGCCAGCTCACCACTGCTGACAGATTATGGCTACACCTTC
TRBJ1-5 | few | TRBV19 | TRBD1 | CASKRTGNQPQHF | TGTGCCAGTAAACGGACAGGAAATCAGCCCCAGCATTTT
TRBJ1-5 | few | TRBV29-1 | NA | CSVVQGDNQPQHF | TGCAGCGTTGTACAGGGAGACAATCAGCCCCAGCATTTT
TRBJ2-5 | NA | TRBV28 | NA | CASRPTLIGTQYF | TGTGCCAGCAGGCCGACTTTAATCGGGACCCAGTACTTC
TRBJ1-1 | few | TRBV5-6 | NA | CASSLGLTGRDFEAFF | TGTGCCAGCAGCTTGGGGCTTACCGGACGGGACTTTGAAGCTTTCTTT